The rows below give T cell receptor beta chains drawn from one sample of a study of CD8 T cells in Susac syndrome. Each CDR3 protein gets one entry after TCRdb re-called the immunoSEQ multiplex PCR reads with MiXCR. The sample carries 200,000 or so distinct CDR3 sequences, over 90% recorded once. Input material: CD8+ T cells from PBMCs. The receptors stem from a human donor with Susac syndrome. Each CDR3 is given with its conserved first and last residue. A D gene is named only where the DNA matches it firmly. Size is omitted from some rows. Given values are once, few, many or a class for expanded clones.

V gene	CDR3 length	clone size	J gene	D gene	CDR3 protein	CDR3 DNA
TRBV12-3/TRBV12-4	15	few	TRBJ2-5	TRBD2	CASSLTGGPGETQYF	TGTGCCAGCAGCTTAACGGGGGGGCCGGGAGAGACCCAGTACTTC
TRBV4-2	18	NA	TRBJ2-3	TRBD2	CASSLSLRSGGGTDTQYF	TGTGCCAGCAGCCTCTCCCTAAGGAGCGGGGGGGGCACAGATACGCAGTATTTT
TRBV19	14	NA	TRBJ1-4	TRBD1	CASSPTGSGEKLFF	TGTGCCAGTAGTCCGACAGGGTCGGGTGAAAAACTGTTTTTT
TRBV11-2	18	NA	TRBJ2-3	TRBD2	CASSLFLGLAASTDTQYF	TGTGCCAGCAGCTTATTCTTGGGGCTAGCGGCTAGCACAGATACGCAGTATTTT
TRBV12-3/TRBV12-4	14	once	TRBJ2-1	TRBD1	CASSLGQVYNEQFF	TGTGCCAGCAGCCTGGGACAGGTGTACAATGAGCAGTTCTTC
TRBV12-3/TRBV12-4	9	NA	TRBJ2-1	NA	CASSPPKFF	TGTGCCAGCAGTCCCCCGAAGTTCTTC
TRBV2	12	once	TRBJ2-1	NA	CASTPRGNEQFF	TGTGCCAGCACCCCACGGGGGAATGAGCAGTTCTTC
TRBV7-9	14	NA	TRBJ1-2	TRBD1	CASSPDRDGDGYTF	TGTGCCAGCAGCCCTGACAGGGACGGTGATGGCTACACCTTC
TRBV15	13	NA	TRBJ1-2	NA	CATSNDFNYGYTF	TGTGCCACCAGCAATGATTTTAACTATGGCTACACCTTC
TRBV12-3/TRBV12-4	14	NA	TRBJ1-2	TRBD1	CASSRTGPLLMDTF	TGTGCCAGCAGTCGGACAGGGCCTCTTCTAATGGACACCTTC
TRBV11-2	13	NA	TRBJ2-5	TRBD1	CASSPTGDETQYF	TGTGCCAGCAGCCCGACAGGGGACGAGACCCAGTACTTC
TRBV2	13	NA	TRBJ2-4	NA	CASSVYFLNIQYF	TGTGCCAGCAGTGTTTACTTCTTAAACATTCAGTACTTC
TRBV5-1	15	NA	TRBJ1-1	TRBD1	CASSPRTGSIGGAFF	TGCGCCAGCAGCCCCAGGACAGGGTCGATCGGTGGAGCTTTCTTT
TRBV9	18	NA	TRBJ2-3	TRBD2	CASSAGLAGYPGTDTQYF	TGTGCCAGCAGCGCCGGACTAGCGGGATACCCTGGCACAGATACGCAGTATTTT
TRBV12-5	11	NA	TRBJ1-1	NA	CASAQGTEAFF	TGTGCTAGCGCCCAGGGGACTGAAGCTTTCTTT
TRBV29-1	13	NA	TRBJ2-5	NA	CSVGNRLQETQYF	TGCAGCGTTGGGAACAGGCTCCAAGAGACCCAGTACTTC
TRBV29-1	12	NA	TRBJ1-1	NA	CSGQADNTEAFF	TGCAGCGGTCAGGCGGACAACACTGAAGCTTTCTTT
TRBV24-1	15	NA	TRBJ2-5	TRBD1	CATSLGTGNQETQYF	TGTGCCACCAGTCTTGGGACAGGAAATCAAGAGACCCAGTACTTC
TRBV30	15	NA	TRBJ2-1	TRBD2	CACFSGASSYNEQFF	TGTGCCTGTTTTAGCGGGGCTAGCTCCTACAATGAGCAGTTCTTC
TRBV6-5	12	NA	TRBJ2-7	NA	CASSYSEGEQYF	TGTGCCAGCAGTTACTCGGAGGGCGAGCAGTACTTC